This T cell receptor (beta chain) originates from a study of cytomegalovirus exposure and HLA in healthy donors. The PCR ran on 60 Vbeta and 13 Jbeta primers. The protocol was immunoSEQ multiplex PCR, while the TCRdb copy is restricted to in-frame clones and leaves out a portion. The repertoire holds some 130,000 clones, with over 70% as singletons. This CDR3 is built from 14 residues. Germline V gene lookup returns CDR1 MGHDK and CDR2 SYGVNS. Material: PBMCs. The V call is TRBV25-1, the J call TRBJ2-5; 7 bases map to TRBD2. With the DNA end fitting TRBJ2-7 better, the J assignment may be wrong. This TCR derives from a young man in good health and CMV-seronegative. The CDR3, as DNA: TGTGCCAGCAATCCGGGGGGTAGCGACTACGAGCAGTACTTC. Protein: CASNPGGSDYEQYF.